Presented here are 6 T cell receptor beta chains from one specimen sequenced in a study of cytomegalovirus exposure and HLA in healthy donors. Sequencing used immunoSEQ multiplex PCR; TCRdb keeps in-frame clones, though not all of them. Of under 200,000 clones listed, around 90% are singletons. The sample taken for sequencing was PBMCs. These receptors were collected from a woman younger than 35 in good health and CMV-seropositive.

The chain carries TRBV5-1 and TRBJ2-7, with a weak D call TRBD2 (6 bases). The CDR3 runs 12 residues. Germline CDR1 is SGHRS and CDR2 is YFSETQ. V was pared by 2 bases and J by 6 bases, with 9 bases between. This chain's CDR3 is CASSFGGSEQYF. The CDR3 DNA reads TGCGCCAGCAGCTTTGGAGGGAGCGAGCAGTACTTC.

This clone was detected a few times. The chain carries TRBV5-6 and TRBJ1-6; weak D call: TRBD1 (5 bases). Germline CDR1 reads SGHDT; CDR2 reads YYEEEE. The CDR3 is 14 residues long. Trimming took 1 base from V and 7 from J, leaving 9 bases between them. CDR3 in amino acids: CASSLLSGNSPLHF. In DNA form, the CDR3 reads TGTGCCAGCAGCTTGCTGTCAGGGAATTCACCCCTCCACTTT. Together with reference TRBV5-6 and TRBJ1-6, the CDR3 gives the full variable domain: DAGVTQSPTHLIKTRGQQVTLRCSPKSGHDTVSWYQQALGQGPQFIFQYYEEEERQRGNFPDRFSGHQFPNYSSELNVNALLLGDSALYLCASSLLSGNSPLHFGNGTRLTVT.

The V gene is TRBV4-2, the J gene TRBJ2-1; D is uncertain. The CDR3 consists of 16 residues. The V gene's germline CDR1 is LGHNA and CDR2 YNFKEQ. Trimming stripped 0 bases from V and 8 bases from J, with 17 bases between. CDR3 residues: CASSQEASLVIDEQFF. The CDR3 DNA reads TGTGCCAGCAGCCAAGAAGCAAGTCTGGTGATTGATGAGCAGTTCTTC.

The chain uses TRBV4-1 and TRBJ1-5; 10 nucleotides match TRBD1. V dropped 2 bases and J dropped 2; count of bases not matched to a gene: 3. Germline CDR1 MGHRA, CDR2 YSYEKL. The CDR3 contains 16 residues. The CDR3 reads CASSQTGTGGNQPQHF. The CDR3, as DNA: TGCGCCAGCAGCCAAACCGGGACAGGGGGCAATCAGCCCCAGCATTTT.

The chain joins TRBV30 to TRBJ2-1; D unresolved. V was pared by 3 bases and J by 12 bases, with 15 bases between. CDR1 and CDR2 from the germline V gene are GTSNPN and SVGIG (reference sequence). This CDR3 is 12 amino acids long. DNA for the CDR3: TGTGCCTGGAGCTACCTAGGTAATCTGCAGTTCTTC. Translating it yields CAWSYLGNLQFF.

The chain couples TRBV6-6 to TRBJ2-7, with D maybe TRBD1 (6 bases). The CDR3 sequence is 14 residues long. Germline CDR1 and CDR2: MNHNY and SVGAGI (reference sequence). V lost 2 bases to trimming and J lost 2 bases, with 10 bases between them. The CDR3, as DNA: TGTGCCAGCAGTTACGGGGGCCGAACCTACGAGCAGTACTTC. Translated, it gives CASSYGGRTYEQYF.